This T cell receptor beta chain originates from a study of Graves' ophthalmopathy and Graves' hyperthyroidism. General study results and limits: Ophthalmopathy versus stable hyperthyroidism: 13-signature model gave around 86% sensitivity, 65% to 82% specificity. Also, most clonotypes expanded in the thyroid above 0.001 frequency appeared in blood.

Amplification from RNA transcripts yielded the TCR beta CDR3 regions. Investigators did first-round RT-PCR with HTBI primers, then second-round multiplex PCR. TCRdb re-derived calls from the multiplex PCR reads in MiXCR, one entry per CDR3 protein. In the table there are about 660,000 distinct CDR3 sequences, roughly two fifths of which are singletons. In its sample, this clonotype was seen many times. Its antigen is undetermined. Clinicians made diagnoses from clinical symptoms, serum thyroxine, TRAb, thyroid ultrasound and orbital computed tomography. The PBMCs originated from approximately 9.5 ml of fresh peripheral blood. CDR3 length: 11 amino acids. V shed 11 bases and J 6 bases; nucleotides not matched to a gene: 6.

Sequenced: peripheral blood. The clonotype was recovered from an adult man with Graves' ophthalmopathy. V and J are TRBV12-3 or TRBV12-4 and TRBJ1-2, with TRBD1 matching over 7 bases. The CDR3 protein is CAGSTGNGYTF. The DNA of the CDR3 is TGTGCCGGCTCGACAGGGAATGGCTACACCTTC.